This TCR beta chain was recovered during a study of Tregs in tolerant kidney transplant recipients. Thawed PBMCs were FACS-sorted into unstimulated CD4+CD25+CD127- regulatory T cells, CD4+CD25- non-regulatory cells, CD4 and CD8 cells. Findings of the study overall: The small number of patients limits these findings pending further validation. The most relevant donor-specific Treg TCRbeta repertoire apparently came from expansion with activated donor B cells. This study did not directly address biological reproducibility.

Note on this clone: What it recognizes is unknown.

The V gene lost 5 bases and the J gene lost 5 bases, with 18 bases spanning the gap. This CDR3 comprises 15 residues. The germline V gene encodes CDR1 SGHVS and CDR2 FQNEAQ. Sequencing was performed with immunoSEQ multiplex PCR; in TCRdb, only in-frame clones are kept and a portion is missing. In the table there are some 100,000 clones, about 91% of which are singletons. The receptor's source is a human donor in good health. Material for sequencing was CD4+ T cells from blood. V gene TRBV7-8 combines with J gene TRBJ1-2; D ambiguous. The DNA of the CDR3 is TGTGCCAGCAGCCCGCGGAGCGGAACGGGATATGGCTACACCTTC. Translation: CASSPRSGTGYGYTF.